What follows is one T cell receptor (beta chain) and its context. The data were obtained in a study of blood T cell repertoires in COVID-19. Across the study: Researchers got acute and convalescent COVID-19 samples from the United States, Italy and Spain. PBMCs, B-cell-depleted T cells, or T cells were the source of the cDNA or gDNA that made up the material.

The germline V and J ends were trimmed by 0 bases and 7 bases, with 18 bases remaining between them. Germline lookup yields CDR1 MGHRA and CDR2 YSYEKL. CDR3 length equals 17 residues. Authors' analysis steps: Amplification of reference gene primers was used by the study to estimate nucleated cell counts. Assay: immunoSEQ multiplex PCR; the TCRdb copy retains only in-frame clones and omits some. V and J calls and clone size are copied from that table; D and trimming were computed from the DNA. The sample consists of 100,000 to 150,000 clones, around 80% of them appearing once. The clonotype was recovered from a woman between 45 and 60 years old with acute or convalescent COVID-19. Sample: peripheral blood. The V and J genes are TRBV4-1 and TRBJ1-4; D perhaps matches TRBD1 (6 bases). This CDR3 is CASSQERLQGFFEKLFF. The DNA of the CDR3 is TGCGCCAGCAGCCAAGAGCGACTACAGGGTTTTTTTGAAAAACTGTTTTTT.